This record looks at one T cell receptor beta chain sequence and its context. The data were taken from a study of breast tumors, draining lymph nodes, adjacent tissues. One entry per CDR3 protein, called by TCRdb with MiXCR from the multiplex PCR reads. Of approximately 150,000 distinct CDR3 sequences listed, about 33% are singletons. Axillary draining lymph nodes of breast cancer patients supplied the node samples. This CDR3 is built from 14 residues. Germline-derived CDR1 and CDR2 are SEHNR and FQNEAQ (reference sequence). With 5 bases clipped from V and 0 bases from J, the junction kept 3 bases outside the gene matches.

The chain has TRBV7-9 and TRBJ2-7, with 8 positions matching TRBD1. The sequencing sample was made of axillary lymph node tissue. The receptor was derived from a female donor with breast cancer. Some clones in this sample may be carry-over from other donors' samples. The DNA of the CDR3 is TGTGCCAGCAGCGGGACAGGAAACTCCTACGAGCAGTACTTC. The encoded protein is CASSGTGNSYEQYF.